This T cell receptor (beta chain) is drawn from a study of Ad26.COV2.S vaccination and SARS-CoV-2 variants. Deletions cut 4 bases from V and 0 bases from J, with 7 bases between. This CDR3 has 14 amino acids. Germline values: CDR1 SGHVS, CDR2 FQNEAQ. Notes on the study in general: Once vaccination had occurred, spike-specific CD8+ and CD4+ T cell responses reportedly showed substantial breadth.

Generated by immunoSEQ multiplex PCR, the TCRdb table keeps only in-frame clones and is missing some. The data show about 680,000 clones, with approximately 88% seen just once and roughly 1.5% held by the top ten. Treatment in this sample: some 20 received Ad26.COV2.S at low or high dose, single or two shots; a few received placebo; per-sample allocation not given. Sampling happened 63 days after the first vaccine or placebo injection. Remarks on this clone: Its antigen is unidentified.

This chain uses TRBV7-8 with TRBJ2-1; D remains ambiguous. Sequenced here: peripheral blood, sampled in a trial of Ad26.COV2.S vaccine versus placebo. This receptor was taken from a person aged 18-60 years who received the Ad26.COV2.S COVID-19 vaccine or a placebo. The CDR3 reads CASSSSPSYNEQFF. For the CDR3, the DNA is TGTGCCAGCAGCTCCTCCCCCTCCTACAATGAGCAGTTCTTC. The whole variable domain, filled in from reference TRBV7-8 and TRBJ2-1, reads GAGVSQSPRYKVAKRGQDVALRCDPISGHVSLFWYQQALGQGPEFLTYFQNEAQLDKSGLPSDRFFAERPEGSVSTLKIQRTQQEDSAVYLCASSSSPSYNEQFFGPGTRLTVL.